This T cell receptor beta chain was recovered during a study of CD8 T cells in ankylosing spondylitis. About this clonotype: One end of the junction varies from germline; a read error may be responsible.

The CDR3 length is 13 residues. CDR1 and CDR2 from the germline V gene are SGHRS and YFSETQ. TCRdb reprocessed the 5' RACE reads with MiXCR, giving one entry per CDR3 protein. The sample lists around 210,000 distinct CDR3 sequences, roughly 8.2% occurring once. This receptor was identified in a female donor with ankylosing spondylitis or in good health (not recorded which). Source material: blood, either unsorted or a sorted T cell fraction (not recorded which). The chain combines TRBV5-1 with TRBJ2-1; D unclear. CDR3 bases: TGCGCCAGCAGCTTGGGGCCCAACAATGAGCAGTTGTTC. Translation gives CASSLGPNNEQLF.